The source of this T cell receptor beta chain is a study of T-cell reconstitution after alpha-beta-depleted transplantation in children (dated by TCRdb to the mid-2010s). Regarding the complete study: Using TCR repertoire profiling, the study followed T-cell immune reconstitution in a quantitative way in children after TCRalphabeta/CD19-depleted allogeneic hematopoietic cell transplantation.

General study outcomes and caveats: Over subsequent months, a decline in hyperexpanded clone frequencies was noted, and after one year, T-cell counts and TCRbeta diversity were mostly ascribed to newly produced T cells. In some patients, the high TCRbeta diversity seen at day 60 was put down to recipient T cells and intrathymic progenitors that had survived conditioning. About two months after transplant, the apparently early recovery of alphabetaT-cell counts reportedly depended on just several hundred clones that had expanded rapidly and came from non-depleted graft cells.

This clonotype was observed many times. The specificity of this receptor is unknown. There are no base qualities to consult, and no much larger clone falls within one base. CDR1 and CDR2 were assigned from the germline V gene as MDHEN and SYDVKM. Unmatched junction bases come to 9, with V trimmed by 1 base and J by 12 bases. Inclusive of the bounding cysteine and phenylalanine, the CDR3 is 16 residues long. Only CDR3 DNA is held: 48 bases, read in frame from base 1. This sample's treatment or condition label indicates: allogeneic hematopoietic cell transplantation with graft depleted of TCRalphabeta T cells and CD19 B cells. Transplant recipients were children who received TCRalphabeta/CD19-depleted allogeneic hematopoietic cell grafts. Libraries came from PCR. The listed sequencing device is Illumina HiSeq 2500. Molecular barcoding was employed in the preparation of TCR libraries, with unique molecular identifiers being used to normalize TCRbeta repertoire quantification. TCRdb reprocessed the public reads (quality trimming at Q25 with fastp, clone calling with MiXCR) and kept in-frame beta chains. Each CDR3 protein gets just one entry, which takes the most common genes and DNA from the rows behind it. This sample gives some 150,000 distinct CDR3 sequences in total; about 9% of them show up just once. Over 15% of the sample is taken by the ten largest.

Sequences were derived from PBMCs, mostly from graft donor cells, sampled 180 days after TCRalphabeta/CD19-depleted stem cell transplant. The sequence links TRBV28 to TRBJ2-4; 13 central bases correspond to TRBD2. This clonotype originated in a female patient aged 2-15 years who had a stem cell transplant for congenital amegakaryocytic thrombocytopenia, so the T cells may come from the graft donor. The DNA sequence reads TGTGCCAGCAGTTTATTTGAGCCCGGACTAGCGGGAGCTCAGTACTTC. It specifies CASSLFEPGLAGAQYF. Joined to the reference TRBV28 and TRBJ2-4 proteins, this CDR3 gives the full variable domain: DVKVTQSSRYLVKRTGEKVFLECVQDMDHENMFWYRQDPGLGLRLIYFSYDVKMKEKGDIPEGYSVSREKKERFSLILESASTNQTSMYLCASSLFEPGLAGAQYFGAGTRLSVL.